This T cell receptor (beta chain) comes out of a study of blood T cell repertoires in COVID-19. Study overall: T cells, B-cell-depleted T cells, or PBMCs provided the cDNA or gDNA that served as material.

With V trimmed by 3 bases and J by 2 bases, 7 bases remained unmatched. The CDR3 contains 17 residues. Germline-derived CDR1 and CDR2 are SGDLS and YYNGEE. Original processing methods: Amplification of reference gene primers provided the estimated nucleated cell counts. Generated by immunoSEQ multiplex PCR, the TCRdb table keeps only in-frame clones and is missing some. V, J and clone size reflect that table, while D and trimming were determined from the DNA. Here the sample spans 250,000 to 350,000 clones, around 86% being singletons. This TCR came from a woman aged 25 to 39 who had recovered from COVID-19. Material: peripheral blood. This chain links TRBV9 with TRBJ2-1; 11 bases are a match to TRBD2. This CDR3 is CASSAMLSGRAYNEQFF. The CDR3 bases are TGTGCCAGCAGCGCCATGCTTAGCGGGAGGGCCTACAATGAGCAGTTCTTC.